This TCR beta chain comes out of a study of OX40 agonist ivuxolimab in advanced cancers. V lost 1 base, J lost 6 bases, and 9 bases lay in between. Germline-derived CDR1 and CDR2 are GTSNPN and SVGIG (reference sequence). The CDR3 totals 13 residues. The method was immunoSEQ multiplex PCR; TCRdb's version includes in-frame clones alone and lacks a portion of them. The data contain 66,000 or so clones, around 85% of them singletons. The TCR originated in an adult with an advanced solid tumor such as melanoma, head and neck, liver or kidney cancer. The chain has TRBV30 and TRBJ2-2, with D hard to call. The sample here was CD4+ or CD8+ T cells sorted from blood, taken in a trial of the OX40 agonist ivuxolimab. The CDR3 sequence is CAWSGRVSGELFF. CDR3 nucleotide sequence: TGTGCCTGGAGTGGAAGGGTGTCCGGGGAGCTGTTTTTT.